The clone carrying this T cell receptor beta chain was counted between two and nine times. Across 18 months, stable Graves' hyperthyroidism was marked by no progression to ophthalmopathy. The source of the PBMCs was approximately 9.5 ml of fresh peripheral blood. These data originate in a study of T cells in Graves' hyperthyroidism and ophthalmopathy. This CDR3 has 15 residues. With 1 base clipped from V and 8 bases from J, the junction kept 5 bases outside the gene matches. Germline CDR1 reads SNHLY; CDR2 reads FYNNEI. The investigators amplified TCR beta CDR3 regions from RNA transcripts. Carried out on the TCR CDR3, a first-round RT-PCR used the HTBI primer set. TCRdb fed the multiplex PCR reads into MiXCR, producing one record per CDR3 protein. The table has about 560,000 distinct CDR3 sequences, around 17% seen once.

The sequenced sample was blood. This sequence joins TRBV2 and TRBJ2-6; 7 bases agree with TRBD2. The origin of this receptor is a woman between 18 and 29 years old with Graves' hyperthyroidism. CDR3 protein: CASSEGGGNPNVLTF. CDR3 DNA: TGTGCCAGCAGTGAAGGGGGGGGGAATCCCAACGTCCTGACTTTC. Variable domain in full (rest from reference TRBV2 and TRBJ2-6): EPEVTQTPSHQVTQMGQEVILRCVPISNHLYFYWYRQILGQKVEFLVSFYNNEISEKSEIFDDQFSVERPDGSNFTLKIRSTKLEDSAMYFCASSEGGGNPNVLTFGAGSRLTVL.